The 17 T cell receptor beta chains presented below share a single source sample, sequenced in a study of T-cell reconstitution after alpha-beta-depleted transplantation in children. A library of TCRbeta sequences, prepared with unique molecular identifiers, was generated. TCRdb recomputed calls from the PCR reads with MiXCR, one row per CDR3 protein. The sample lists around 410,000 distinct CDR3 sequences, roughly 10% occurring once. This sample comprised PBMCs from the stem cell graft donor, obtained from the stem cell graft. The receptors were gathered from a human donor who donated a stem cell graft to a child with acute myeloid leukemia.

This clonotype was recorded many times. This sequence joins TRBV4-1 and TRBJ1-3; no reliable D call. The V gene lost 1 base and the J gene lost 0 bases, with 16 bases spanning the gap. Germline CDR1 MGHRA, CDR2 YSYEKL. This CDR3 spans 18 amino acids. In DNA, the CDR3 is TGCGCCAGCAGCCAAGGTCCGAGGGAGCTGGCCTCTGGAAACACCATATATTTT. Translation gives CASSQGPRELASGNTIYF.

This clonotype has only a few counts. J is TRBJ2-1 and V is TRBV7-3; 8 nucleotides match TRBD2. The CDR3 length is 15 residues. V dropped 6 bases and J dropped 1; count of bases not matched to a gene: 5. Per the germline V gene, CDR1 is SGHTA and CDR2 is FQGTGA. DNA of the CDR3: TGTGCCAGCAGTCAAGCGGGAGTGTCCTACAATGAGCAGTTCTTC. This encodes CASSQAGVSYNEQFF.

The chain joins TRBV25-1 to TRBJ1-2, with no clear D. CDR1 is MGHDK, CDR2 SYGVNS, per germline. V was pared by 2 bases and J by 4 bases, with 11 bases between. CDR3 size: 14 residues. The CDR3 DNA is TGTGCCAGCAGTGAAAGGACTGTAAGCTATGGCTACACCTTC. Translated: CASSERTVSYGYTF.

The sample holds many counts of this clonotype. The chain is built from TRBV5-6 and TRBJ2-5, with 7 bases fitting TRBD2. The CDR3 has 13 residues. Looked up from germline, CDR1 is SGHDT and CDR2 is YYEEEE. The V gene end was trimmed by 3 bases and the J gene end by 4 bases; junction bases not matched to a gene: 3. DNA of the CDR3: TGTGCCAGCAGCTCCGGGACTATAGAGACCCAGTACTTC. Its protein product is CASSSGTIETQYF.

This clonotype has ten or more counts. This rearrangement joins TRBV29-1 to TRBJ2-7; D not resolved. Germline CDR1 is SQVTM and CDR2 is ANQGSEA. V was cut by 4 bases and J by 3 bases, with 4 bases left in between. The CDR3 contains 10 residues. CDR3 DNA: TGCAGCGTTGCTGACTACGAGCAGTACTTC. Amino acids: CSVADYEQYF.

This sequence joins TRBV29-1 and TRBJ2-1; TRBD2 aligns across 8 bases. Looked up from germline, CDR1 is SQVTM and CDR2 is ANQGSEA. Trimming removed 4 bases from V and 4 bases from J; junction bases left unmatched: 9. The CDR3 covers 15 residues. CDR3 DNA: TGCAGCGTTGCATCGGCTAGCGGGCCTTACAATGAGCAGTTCTTC. Translated, it gives CSVASASGPYNEQFF.

The chain joins TRBV12-3 or TRBV12-4 to TRBJ2-2; TRBD2 matches 13 bases. This CDR3 has 16 amino acids. V gave up 6 bases and J gave up 5 bases; unmatched junction bases: 6. The CDR3: CASRRTSGSRTGELFF. The CDR3 DNA follows: TGTGCCAGCAGGCGGACTAGCGGGAGTAGAACCGGGGAGCTGTTTTTT.

This chain uses TRBV7-2 with TRBJ1-2, with D perhaps matching TRBD1 (5 bases). V lost 4 bases and J 6 bases, leaving 12 bases between the germline ends. Germline CDR1 is SGHTA and CDR2 is FQGNSA. The CDR3 extends over 13 amino acids. CDR3 region: CASSYLGGDGYTF. CDR3 DNA sequence: TGTGCCAGCAGCTACCTGGGGGGGGATGGCTACACCTTC.

V is TRBV11-2 and J is TRBJ2-3; 12 bases line up with TRBD2. Germline-derived CDR1 and CDR2 are SGHAT and FQNNGV. The CDR3 sequence is 17 residues long. Trimming took 5 bases from V and 4 from J; bases not matched to a gene: 10. The CDR3: CASSHPVLAGGPDTQYF. CDR3 coding DNA: TGTGCCAGCAGCCACCCGGTTCTAGCGGGGGGGCCAGATACGCAGTATTTT. The complete variable domain, with remaining parts taken from reference TRBV11-2 and TRBJ2-3, reads EAGVAQSPRYKIIEKRQSVAFWCNPISGHATLYWYQQILGQGPKLLIQFQNNGVVDDSQLPKDRFSAERLKGVDSTLKIQPAKLEDSAVYLCASSHPVLAGGPDTQYFGPGTRLTVL.

This clonotype appeared a few times. The rearrangement uses TRBV20-1 and TRBJ1-5, with D possibly being TRBD1 (6 bases). Germline V lookup: CDR1 DFQATT, CDR2 SNEGSKA (reference sequence). Trimming took off 1 base at V and 3 bases at J, with 13 bases between the two ends. The CDR3 is made up of 15 amino acids. The CDR3 region has the DNA TGCAGTGCTAGAGTACGGGGGGCGACCAATCAGCCCCAGCATTTT. This encodes CSARVRGATNQPQHF.

The chain recombines TRBV12-3 or TRBV12-4 with TRBJ1-5; the D is unclear. This CDR3 region has 14 residues. V was clipped by 7 bases and J by 6 bases, with 16 bases between them. This CDR3 is CASTSGEPSQPQHF. The CDR3 DNA sequence: TGTGCCAGCACTTCAGGCGAACCATCTCAGCCCCAGCATTTT.

The CDR3 coding sequence is TGTGCCAGCAGTGACAGGGGATACGAGCAGTACGTC. Its translation is CASSDRGYEQYV. This rearrangement joins TRBV6-4 to TRBJ2-7; weak D call: TRBD1 (5 bases). The V gene's germline CDR1 is MRHNA and CDR2 SNTAGT. The CDR3 spans 12 residues. V lost 2 bases and J lost 4, with 6 bases in between.

This clonotype has a handful of counts. One end of the junction fails to match germline, which may point to a read error. This chain links TRBV7-6 with TRBJ2-1; TRBD2 matches at 11 bases. The CDR3 totals 13 residues. From germline, CDR1 is SGHVS and CDR2 FNYEAQ. Here the CDR3 DNA reads TGTGCCAGCAGCGTAGCGGGGGGGGATGAGCAGTTCTTC. Its translation: CASSVAGGDEQFF.

V is TRBV7-8 and J is TRBJ2-3, with TRBD2 identical over 11 bases. In germline, CDR1 is SGHVS, CDR2 FQNEAQ. This CDR3 spans 17 amino acids. V was clipped by 2 bases and J by 1 base; unmatched bases: 5. CDR3 sequence reads: CASSLNSGLAGTDTQYF. In nucleotides, the CDR3 is TGTGCCAGCAGCTTAAATTCGGGACTAGCGGGCACAGATACGCAGTATTTT.

This clonotype showed up just once. This may be a read error: a much more frequent sequence differs by one nucleotide. The genes are TRBV4-2 and TRBJ2-2; 11 bases are shared with TRBD2. Germline V CDR1 and CDR2: LGHNA, YNFKEQ. Trimming at V came to 1 base and at J to 6 bases, leaving 4 bases not matched to a gene. The length of the CDR3 is 16 residues. The CDR3 bases are TGTGCCAGCAGCCAAGGCCTAGCGGGGGGCGCCGGGGAGCTGTTTTTT. Protein: CASSQGLAGGAGELFF.

This clonotype was observed at least ten times. V gene TRBV29-1 combines with J gene TRBJ1-2, with no clear D. Between the trimmed V and J ends, which lost 4 bases and 7 bases, there was a span of 1 base. CDR3 length: 8 residues. Germline V lookup: CDR1 SQVTM, CDR2 ANQGSEA. CDR3 in DNA: TGCAGCGTTGGTGGCTACACCTTC. Protein: CSVGGYTF.

This clonotype came up a few times. The V gene is TRBV7-2, the J gene TRBJ2-3, with a weak D call TRBD2 (6 bases). The CDR3 is 16 amino acids. Per the germline V gene, CDR1 is SGHTA and CDR2 is FQGNSA. Trimming removed 1 base from V and 6 bases from J, with 17 bases in between. This CDR3 is CASSLVGGMRPDTQYF. CDR3 in DNA: TGTGCCAGCAGCTTAGTTGGCGGGATGAGGCCGGATACGCAGTATTTT.